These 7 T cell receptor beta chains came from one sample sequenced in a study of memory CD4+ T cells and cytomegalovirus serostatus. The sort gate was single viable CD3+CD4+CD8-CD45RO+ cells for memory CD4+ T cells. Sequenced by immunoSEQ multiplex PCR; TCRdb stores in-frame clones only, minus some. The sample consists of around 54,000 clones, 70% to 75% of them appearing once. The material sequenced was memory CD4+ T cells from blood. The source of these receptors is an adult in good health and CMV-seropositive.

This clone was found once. This CDR3 is CASSYDEFALNRTYNEQFF. DNA for the CDR3: TGTGCCAGCAGCTATGACGAGTTTGCGCTCAACCGAACCTACAATGAGCAGTTCTTC. This rearrangement joins TRBV5-6 to TRBJ2-1, with D hard to call. Germline V gives CDR1 SGHDT, CDR2 YYEEEE. The CDR3 runs to 19 residues. V lost 3 bases, J lost 2 bases, and 24 bases lay in between.

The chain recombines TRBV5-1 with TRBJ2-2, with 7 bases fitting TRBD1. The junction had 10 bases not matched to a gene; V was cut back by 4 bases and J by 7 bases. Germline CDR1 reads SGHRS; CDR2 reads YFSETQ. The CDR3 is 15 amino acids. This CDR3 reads CASSPGGEWIGELFF. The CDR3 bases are TGCGCCAGCAGCCCAGGGGGAGAGTGGATCGGGGAGCTGTTTTTT. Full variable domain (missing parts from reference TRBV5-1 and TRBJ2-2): KAGVTQTPRYLIKTRGQQVTLSCSPISGHRSVSWYQQTPGQGLQFLFEYFSETQRNKGNFPGRFSGRQFSNSRSEMNVSTLELGDSALYLCASSPGGEWIGELFFGEGSRLTVL.

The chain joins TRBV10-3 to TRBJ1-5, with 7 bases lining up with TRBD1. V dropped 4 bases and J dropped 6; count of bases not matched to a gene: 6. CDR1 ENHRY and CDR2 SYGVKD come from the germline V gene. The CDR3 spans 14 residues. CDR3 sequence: CAISAEGAGQPQHF. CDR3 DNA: TGTGCCATCAGTGCAGAGGGGGCGGGTCAGCCCCAGCATTTT.

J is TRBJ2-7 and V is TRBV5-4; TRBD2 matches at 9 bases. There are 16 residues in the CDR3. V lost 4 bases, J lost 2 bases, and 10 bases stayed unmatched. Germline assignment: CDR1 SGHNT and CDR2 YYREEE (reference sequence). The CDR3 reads CASSRGGLAKTYEQYF. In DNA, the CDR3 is TGTGCCAGCAGCAGGGGCGGACTAGCGAAAACCTACGAGCAGTACTTC.

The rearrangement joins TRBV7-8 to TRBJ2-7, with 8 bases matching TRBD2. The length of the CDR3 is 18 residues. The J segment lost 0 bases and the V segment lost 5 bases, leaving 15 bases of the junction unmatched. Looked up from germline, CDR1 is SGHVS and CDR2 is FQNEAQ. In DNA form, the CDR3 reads TGTGCCAGCAGCCCTTATAGGGTTCCTAGCGGGCCCTCCTACGAGCAGTACTTC. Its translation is CASSPYRVPSGPSYEQYF.

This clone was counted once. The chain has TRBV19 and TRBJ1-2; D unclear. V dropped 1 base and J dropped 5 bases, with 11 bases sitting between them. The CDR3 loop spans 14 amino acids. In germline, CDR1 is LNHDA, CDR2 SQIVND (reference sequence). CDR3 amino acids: CASSIAYSSYGYTF. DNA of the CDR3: TGTGCCAGTAGTATAGCATACAGTTCGTATGGCTACACCTTC.

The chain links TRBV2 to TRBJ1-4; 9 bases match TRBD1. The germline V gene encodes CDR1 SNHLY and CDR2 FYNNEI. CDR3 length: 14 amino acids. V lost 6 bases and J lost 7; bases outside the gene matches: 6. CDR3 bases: TGTGCCAGCAGCTTGGGACAGGGAATTGAAAAACTGTTTTTT. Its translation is CASSLGQGIEKLFF.